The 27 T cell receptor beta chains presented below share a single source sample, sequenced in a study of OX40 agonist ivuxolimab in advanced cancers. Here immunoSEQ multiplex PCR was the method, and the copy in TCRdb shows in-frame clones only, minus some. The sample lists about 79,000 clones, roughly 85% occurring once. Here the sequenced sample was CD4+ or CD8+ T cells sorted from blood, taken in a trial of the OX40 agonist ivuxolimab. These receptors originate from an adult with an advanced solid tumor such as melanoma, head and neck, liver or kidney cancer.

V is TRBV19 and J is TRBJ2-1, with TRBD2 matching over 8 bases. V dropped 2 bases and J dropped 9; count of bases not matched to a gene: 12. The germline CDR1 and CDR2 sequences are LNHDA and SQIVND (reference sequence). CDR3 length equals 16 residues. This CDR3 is CASSIWGTSVRGEQFF. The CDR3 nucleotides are TGTGCCAGTAGTATATGGGGGACTAGTGTTCGTGGTGAGCAGTTCTTC.

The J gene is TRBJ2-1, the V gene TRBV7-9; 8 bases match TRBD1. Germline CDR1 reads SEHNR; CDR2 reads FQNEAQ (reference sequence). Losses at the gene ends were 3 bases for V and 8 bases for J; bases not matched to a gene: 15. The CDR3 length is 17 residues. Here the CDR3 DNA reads TGTGCCAGCAGCTTGAACCCTGGGACAGGAGTTTTTGATGAGCAGTTCTTC. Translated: CASSLNPGTGVFDEQFF.

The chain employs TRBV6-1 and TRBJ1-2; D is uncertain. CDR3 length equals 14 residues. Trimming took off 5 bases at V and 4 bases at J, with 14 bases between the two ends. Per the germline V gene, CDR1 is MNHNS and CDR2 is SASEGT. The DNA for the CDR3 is TGTGCCAGCAGTACCGACCCCCAGTTCTATGGCTACACCTTC. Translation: CASSTDPQFYGYTF.

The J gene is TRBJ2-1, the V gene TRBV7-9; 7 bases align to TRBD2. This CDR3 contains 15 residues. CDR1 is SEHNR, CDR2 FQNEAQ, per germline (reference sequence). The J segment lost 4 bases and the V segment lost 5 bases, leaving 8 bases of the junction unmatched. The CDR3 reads CASSQAGVSYNEQFF. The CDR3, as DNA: TGTGCCAGCAGCCAGGCGGGAGTGTCTTACAATGAGCAGTTCTTC.

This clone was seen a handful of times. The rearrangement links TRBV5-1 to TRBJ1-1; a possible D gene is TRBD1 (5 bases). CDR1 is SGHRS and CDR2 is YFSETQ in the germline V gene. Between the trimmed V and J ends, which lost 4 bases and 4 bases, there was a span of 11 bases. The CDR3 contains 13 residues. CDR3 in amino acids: CASSTGAGTEAFF. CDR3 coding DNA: TGCGCCAGCAGCACCGGGGCCGGCACTGAAGCTTTCTTT.

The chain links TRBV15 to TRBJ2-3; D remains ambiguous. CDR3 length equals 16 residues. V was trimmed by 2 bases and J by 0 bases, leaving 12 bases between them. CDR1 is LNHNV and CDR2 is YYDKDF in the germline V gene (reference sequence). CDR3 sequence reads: CATSRRADVSTDTQYF. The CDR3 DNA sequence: TGTGCCACCAGCAGACGGGCGGACGTCAGCACAGATACGCAGTATTTT.

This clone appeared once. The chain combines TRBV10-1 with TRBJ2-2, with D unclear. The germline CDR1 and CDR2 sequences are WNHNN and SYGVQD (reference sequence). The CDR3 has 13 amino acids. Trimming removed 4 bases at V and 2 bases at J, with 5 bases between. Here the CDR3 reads CASSAGNTGELFF. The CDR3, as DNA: TGCGCCAGCAGTGCCGGCAACACCGGGGAGCTGTTTTTT.

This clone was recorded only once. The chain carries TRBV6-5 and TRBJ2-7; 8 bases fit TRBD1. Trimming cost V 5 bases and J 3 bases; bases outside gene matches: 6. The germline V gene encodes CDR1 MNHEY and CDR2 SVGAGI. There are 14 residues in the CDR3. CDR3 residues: CASSTRDRSYEQYF. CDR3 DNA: TGTGCCAGCAGTACCCGGGACAGGAGCTACGAGCAGTACTTC.

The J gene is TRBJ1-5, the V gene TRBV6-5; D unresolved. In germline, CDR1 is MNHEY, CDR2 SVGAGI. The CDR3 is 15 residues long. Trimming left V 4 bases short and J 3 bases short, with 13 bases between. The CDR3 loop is CASSSPQRDNQPQHF. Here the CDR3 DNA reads TGTGCCAGCAGTTCCCCCCAAAGGGACAATCAGCCCCAGCATTTT.

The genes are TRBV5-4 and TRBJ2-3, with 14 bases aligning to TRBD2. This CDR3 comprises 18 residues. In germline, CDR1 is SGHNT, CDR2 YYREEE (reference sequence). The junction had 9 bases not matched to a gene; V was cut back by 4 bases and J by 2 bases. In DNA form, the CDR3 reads TGTGCCAGCAGCCCTCCGGGACTAGCGGGAGTGGCCACAGATACGCAGTATTTT. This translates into CASSPPGLAGVATDTQYF.

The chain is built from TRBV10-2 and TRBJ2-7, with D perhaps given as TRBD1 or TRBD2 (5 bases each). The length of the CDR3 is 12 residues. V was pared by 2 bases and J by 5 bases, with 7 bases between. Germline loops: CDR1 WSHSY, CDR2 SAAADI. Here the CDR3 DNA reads TGCGCCAGCAGTGAGCAGGGAGACGAGCAGTACTTC. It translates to CASSEQGDEQYF.

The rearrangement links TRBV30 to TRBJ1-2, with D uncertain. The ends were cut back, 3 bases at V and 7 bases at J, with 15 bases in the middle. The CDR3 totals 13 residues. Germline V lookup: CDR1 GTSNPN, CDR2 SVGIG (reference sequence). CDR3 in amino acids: CAWSSVYVGGYTF. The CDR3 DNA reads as TGTGCCTGGAGCAGTGTTTATGTCGGTGGCTACACCTTC.

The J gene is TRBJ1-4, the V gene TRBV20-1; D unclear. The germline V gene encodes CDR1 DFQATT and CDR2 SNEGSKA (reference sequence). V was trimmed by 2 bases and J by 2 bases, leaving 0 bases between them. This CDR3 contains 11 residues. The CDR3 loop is CSARTNEKLFF. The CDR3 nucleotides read TGCAGTGCTAGAACTAATGAAAAACTGTTTTTT.

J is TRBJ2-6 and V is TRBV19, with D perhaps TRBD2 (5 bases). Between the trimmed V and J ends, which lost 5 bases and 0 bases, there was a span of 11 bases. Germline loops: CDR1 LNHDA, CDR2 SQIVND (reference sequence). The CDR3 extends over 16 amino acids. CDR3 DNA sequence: TGTGCCAGTAGTGAGGGAATAAGCTCTGGGGCCAACGTCCTGACTTTC. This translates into CASSEGISSGANVLTF.

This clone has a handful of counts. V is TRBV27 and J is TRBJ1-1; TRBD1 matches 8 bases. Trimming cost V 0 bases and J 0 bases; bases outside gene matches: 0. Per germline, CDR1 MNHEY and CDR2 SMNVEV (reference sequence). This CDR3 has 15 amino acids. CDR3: CASSLSDRVNTEAFF. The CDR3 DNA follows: TGTGCCAGCAGTTTATCGGACAGGGTGAACACTGAAGCTTTCTTT.

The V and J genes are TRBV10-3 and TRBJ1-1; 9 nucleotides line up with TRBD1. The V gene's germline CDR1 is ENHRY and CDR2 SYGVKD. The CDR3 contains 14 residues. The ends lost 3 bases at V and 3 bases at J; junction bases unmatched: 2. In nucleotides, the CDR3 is TGTGCCATCAGTGAAAGACAGGGGGACACTGAAGCTTTCTTT. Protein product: CAISERQGDTEAFF.

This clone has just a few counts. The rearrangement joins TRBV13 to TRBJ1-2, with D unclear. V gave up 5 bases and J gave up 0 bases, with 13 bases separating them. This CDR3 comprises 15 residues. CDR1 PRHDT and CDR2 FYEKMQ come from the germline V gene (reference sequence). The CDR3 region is CASSIRHQANYGYTF. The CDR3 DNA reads TGTGCCAGCAGCATAAGACACCAAGCTAACTATGGCTACACCTTC.

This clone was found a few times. CDR3 residues: CASRHGLAAYNEQFF. For the CDR3, the DNA is TGTGCCAGCAGACACGGGCTAGCGGCATACAATGAGCAGTTCTTC. The chain recombines TRBV6-6 with TRBJ2-1; 7 bases match TRBD2. The germline V gene encodes CDR1 MNHNY and CDR2 SVGAGI (reference sequence). The CDR3 length is 15 residues. V lost 6 bases, J lost 4 bases, and 9 bases stayed unmatched.

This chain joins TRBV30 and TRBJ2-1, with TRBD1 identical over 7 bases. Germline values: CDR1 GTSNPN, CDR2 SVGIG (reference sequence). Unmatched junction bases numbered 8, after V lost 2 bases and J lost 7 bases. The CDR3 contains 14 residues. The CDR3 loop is CAWSQQGISNEQFF. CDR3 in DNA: TGTGCCTGGAGTCAACAGGGGATATCGAATGAGCAGTTCTTC.

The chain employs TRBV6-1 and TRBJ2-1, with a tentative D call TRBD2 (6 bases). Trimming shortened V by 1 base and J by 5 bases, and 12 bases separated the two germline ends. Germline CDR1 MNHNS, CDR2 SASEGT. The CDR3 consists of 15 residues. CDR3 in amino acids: CASSEDFGGDNEQFF. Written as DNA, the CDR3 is TGTGCCAGCAGTGAAGACTTCGGCGGGGACAATGAGCAGTTCTTC.

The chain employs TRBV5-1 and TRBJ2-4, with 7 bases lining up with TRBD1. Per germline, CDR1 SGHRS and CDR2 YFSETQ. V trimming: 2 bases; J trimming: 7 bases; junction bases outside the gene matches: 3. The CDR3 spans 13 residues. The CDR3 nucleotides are TGCGCCAGCAGCTTTCGACAGGGCAACATTCAGTACTTC. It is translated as CASSFRQGNIQYF.

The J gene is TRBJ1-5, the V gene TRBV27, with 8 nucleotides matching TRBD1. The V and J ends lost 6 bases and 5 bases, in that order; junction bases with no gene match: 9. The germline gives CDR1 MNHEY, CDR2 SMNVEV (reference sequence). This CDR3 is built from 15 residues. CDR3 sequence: CASSGGTGRDQPQHF. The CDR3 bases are TGTGCCAGCAGCGGAGGGACAGGTCGCGATCAGCCCCAGCATTTT.

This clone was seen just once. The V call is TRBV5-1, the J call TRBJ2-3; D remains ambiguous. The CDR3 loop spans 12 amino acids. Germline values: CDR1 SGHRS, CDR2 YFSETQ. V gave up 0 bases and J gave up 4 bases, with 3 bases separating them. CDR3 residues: CASSLVADTQYF. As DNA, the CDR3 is TGCGCCAGCAGCTTGGTAGCAGATACGCAGTATTTT.

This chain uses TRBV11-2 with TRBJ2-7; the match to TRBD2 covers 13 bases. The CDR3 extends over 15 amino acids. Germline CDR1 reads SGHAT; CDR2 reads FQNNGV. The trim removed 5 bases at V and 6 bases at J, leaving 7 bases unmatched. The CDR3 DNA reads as TGTGCCAGCAGCGCCGGACTAGCGGGAGATACCGAGCAGTACTTC. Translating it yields CASSAGLAGDTEQYF. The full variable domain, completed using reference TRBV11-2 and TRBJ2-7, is EAGVAQSPRYKIIEKRQSVAFWCNPISGHATLYWYQQILGQGPKLLIQFQNNGVVDDSQLPKDRFSAERLKGVDSTLKIQPAKLEDSAVYLCASSAGLAGDTEQYFGPGTRLTVT.

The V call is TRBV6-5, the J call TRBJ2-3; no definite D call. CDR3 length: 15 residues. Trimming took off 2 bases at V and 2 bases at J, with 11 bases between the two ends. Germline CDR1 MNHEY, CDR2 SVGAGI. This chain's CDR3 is CASSYGNPTTDTQYF. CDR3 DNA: TGTGCCAGCAGTTACGGGAATCCCACCACAGATACGCAGTATTTT.

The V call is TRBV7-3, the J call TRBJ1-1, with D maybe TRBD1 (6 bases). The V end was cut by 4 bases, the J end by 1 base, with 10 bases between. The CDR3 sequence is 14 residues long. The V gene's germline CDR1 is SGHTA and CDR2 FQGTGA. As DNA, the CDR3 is TGTGCCAGCAGCTCACAGGGAAAGAACACTGAAGCTTTCTTT. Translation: CASSSQGKNTEAFF.

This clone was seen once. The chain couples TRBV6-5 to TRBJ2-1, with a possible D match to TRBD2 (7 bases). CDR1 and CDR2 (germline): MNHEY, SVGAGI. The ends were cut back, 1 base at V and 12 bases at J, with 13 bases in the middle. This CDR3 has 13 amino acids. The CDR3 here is CASSYLGGGGQFF. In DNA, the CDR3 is TGTGCCAGCAGTTACTTGGGGGGAGGGGGGCAGTTCTTC.